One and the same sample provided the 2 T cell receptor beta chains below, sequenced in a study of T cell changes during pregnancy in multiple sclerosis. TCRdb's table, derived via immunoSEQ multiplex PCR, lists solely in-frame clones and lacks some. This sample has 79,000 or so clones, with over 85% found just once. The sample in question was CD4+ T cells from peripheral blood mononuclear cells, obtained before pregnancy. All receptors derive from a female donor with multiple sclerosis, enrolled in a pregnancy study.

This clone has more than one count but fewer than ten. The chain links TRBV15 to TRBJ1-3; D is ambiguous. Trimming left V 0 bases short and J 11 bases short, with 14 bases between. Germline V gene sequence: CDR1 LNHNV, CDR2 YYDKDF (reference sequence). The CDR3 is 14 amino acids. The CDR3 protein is CATSRDRGLEAIYF. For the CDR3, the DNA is TGTGCCACCAGCAGAGATCGAGGGTTGGAGGCCATATATTTT. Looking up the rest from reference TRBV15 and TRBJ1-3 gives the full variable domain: DAMVIQNPRYQVTQFGKPVTLSCSQTLNHNVMYWYQQKSSQAPKLLFHYYDKDFNNEADTPDNFQSRRPNTSFCFLDIRSPGLGDTAMYLCATSRDRGLEAIYFGEGSWLTVV.

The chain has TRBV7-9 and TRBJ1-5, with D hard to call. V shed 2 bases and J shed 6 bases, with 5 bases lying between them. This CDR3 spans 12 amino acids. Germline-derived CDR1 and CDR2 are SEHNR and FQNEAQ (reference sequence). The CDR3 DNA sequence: TGTGCCAGCAGCTTACACGGTCAGCCCCAGCATTTT. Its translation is CASSLHGQPQHF.